In its sample, the clone carrying this T cell receptor beta chain was seen a few times. Its antigen remains unknown. V was trimmed by 4 bases and J by 0 bases, leaving 8 bases between them. The CDR3 extends over 14 amino acids. CDR1 is SGHTA and CDR2 is FQGTGA in the germline V gene. Focal radiation was given together with CTLA-4 blockade (ipilimumab) to patients with chemo-refractory metastatic non-small-cell lung cancer. These data belong to a study of radiotherapy plus CTLA-4 blockade in lung cancer. The overall study: Objective responses arose in over 15% of patients, and around 32% experienced disease control.

Study-level results: The study found tumor-derived TCR clones expanded in blood after radiotherapy plus ipilimumab. Among reported predictors of response, early blood T cell clone dynamics with interferon-beta performed best.

Profiled with immunoSEQ multiplex PCR; TCRdb holds only in-frame clones, not every one. Seen here are around 100,000 clones, roughly 80% observed once, and the top ten hold roughly 3.3%. The material was peripheral blood, obtained from a patient treated with radiotherapy plus ipilimumab. This clonotype was obtained from a human donor with non-small cell lung cancer that progressed on radiotherapy plus ipilimumab. Some clones in this sample may be carry-over from other donors' samples. V and J are TRBV7-3 and TRBJ2-3, with D possibly matching TRBD2 (5 bases). The CDR3 coding sequence is TGTGCCAGCAGCTCCGGGGTTAGCACAGATACGCAGTATTTT. It codes for CASSSGVSTDTQYF. The full variable domain, with the rest looked up from reference TRBV7-3 and TRBJ2-3, is GAGVSQTPSNKVTEKGKYVELRCDPISGHTALYWYRQSLGQGPEFLIYFQGTGAADDSGLPNDRFFAVRPEGSVSTLKIQRTERGDSAVYLCASSSGVSTDTQYFGPGTRLTVL.